The 17 T cell receptor beta chains presented below share a single source sample, sequenced in a study of T cell responses to AZD1222 COVID-19 vaccine. The assay was immunoSEQ multiplex PCR, and TCRdb's table has in-frame clones only and misses some. The repertoire consists of 100,000 to 150,000 clones, with roughly 86% occurring once and the leading ten covering more than 9%. Material: peripheral blood, obtained on day 0 of AZD1222 vaccination. These receptors all come from an adult in good health.

The rearrangement joins TRBV3-1 (or the pseudogene TRBV3-2) to TRBJ1-4; D gene ambiguous. Germline CDR1 and CDR2: LGHDT and YNNKEL (reference sequence). Trimming left V 4 bases short and J 8 bases short, with 17 bases between. The CDR3 runs 15 residues. DNA of the CDR3: TGTGCCAGCAGCCCCCGACCGCCCCCCGACGAAAAACTGTTTTTT. This translates into CASSPRPPPDEKLFF.

The chain couples TRBV4-1 to TRBJ1-1, with 8 bases matching TRBD1. Germline CDR1 and CDR2: MGHRA and YSYEKL. V trimming: 3 bases; J trimming: 4 bases; junction bases outside the gene matches: 10. The CDR3 spans 16 residues. DNA of the CDR3: TGCGCCAGCAGCCATGGGTCAGGGGGCGGAGGCACTGAAGCTTTCTTT. Translation: CASSHGSGGGGTEAFF.

V usage is TRBV10-3 and J usage is TRBJ2-6; D gene uncertain. There are 12 residues in the CDR3. Germline assignment: CDR1 ENHRY and CDR2 SYGVKD. V was trimmed by 9 bases and J by 1 base, leaving 4 bases between them. Here the CDR3 DNA reads TGTGCCATGCAATCTGGGGCCAACGTCCTGACTTTC. Its translation is CAMQSGANVLTF.

The genes are TRBV30 and TRBJ1-2; TRBD1 matches 10 bases. The germline gives CDR1 GTSNPN, CDR2 SVGIG (reference sequence). The CDR3 extends over 14 amino acids. After removal of 7 bases from V and 0 bases from J, the junction contained 5 bases not matched to a gene. The CDR3 DNA sequence: TGTGCCTCGGGGACAGGGGTAGCTAACTATGGCTACACCTTC. Translated, it gives CASGTGVANYGYTF.

The table lists this clone with a count of one. The chain uses TRBV7-2 and TRBJ2-1; weak D call: TRBD2 (6 bases). Per the germline V gene, CDR1 is SGHTA and CDR2 is FQGNSA. The CDR3 consists of 15 residues. Trimming removed 3 bases from V and 1 base from J, with 10 bases in between. In DNA, the CDR3 is TGTGCCAGCAGCTTTATAGCGGATTCCTACAATGAGCAGTTCTTC. Encoded protein: CASSFIADSYNEQFF.

This clone is a singleton in its sample. The chain couples TRBV3-1 (or the pseudogene TRBV3-2) to TRBJ2-1; 11 bases are a match to TRBD2. V lost 4 bases, J lost 4 bases, and 3 bases stayed unmatched. The V gene's germline CDR1 is LGHDT and CDR2 YNNKEL (reference sequence). The CDR3 is made up of 15 amino acids. CDR3 bases: TGTGCCAGCAGCCCTAGCGGGGGGAATTACAATGAGCAGTTCTTC. It codes for CASSPSGGNYNEQFF.

This chain connects TRBV7-9 to TRBJ1-5; no firm D call. Germline-derived CDR1 and CDR2 are SEHNR and FQNEAQ (reference sequence). Between the trimmed V and J ends, which lost 4 bases and 0 bases, there was a span of 7 bases. The CDR3 has 14 residues. This chain's CDR3 is CASSSHGSNQPQHF. For the CDR3, the DNA is TGTGCCAGCAGCTCTCACGGTAGCAATCAGCCCCAGCATTTT.

The J gene is TRBJ1-1, the V gene TRBV16, with 8 bases aligning to TRBD1. Trimming took 6 bases from V and 1 from J; bases not matched to a gene: 4. CDR1 KGHSY and CDR2 FQNENV come from the germline V gene. This CDR3 contains 14 residues. The CDR3 loop is CASRPGQGNTEAFF. The CDR3, as DNA: TGTGCCAGCAGACCTGGACAGGGGAACACTGAAGCTTTCTTT.

The chain couples TRBV24-1 to TRBJ2-7; D is perhaps TRBD2 (5 bases). CDR1 and CDR2 (germline): KGHDR, SFDVKD. The CDR3 is made up of 13 amino acids. The V end lost 4 bases, the J end lost 7 bases, and 13 bases lay between the germline ends. CDR3 region: CATSDAGIGEQYF. CDR3 bases: TGTGCCACCAGTGACGCCGGGATAGGGGAGCAGTACTTC.

This sequence joins TRBV11-3 and TRBJ2-2, with D possibly matching TRBD2 (5 bases). This CDR3 is 16 amino acids long. Deletions cut 1 base from V and 4 bases from J, with 13 bases between. Germline V lookup: CDR1 SGHNT, CDR2 YENEEA. The CDR3 reads CASSLGEGLGTGELFF. The CDR3 nucleotides are TGTGCCAGCAGCTTAGGCGAGGGATTGGGCACCGGGGAGCTGTTTTTT. The variable domain in full, completed from reference TRBV11-3 and TRBJ2-2, reads EAGVVQSPRYKIIEKKQPVAFWCNPISGHNTLYWYLQNLGQGPELLIRYENEEAVDDSQLPKDRFSAERLKGVDSTLKIQPAELGDSAVYLCASSLGEGLGTGELFFGEGSRLTVL.

The chain carries TRBV5-1 and TRBJ1-1; 7 bases are a match to TRBD1. The CDR3 covers 13 residues. Per germline, CDR1 SGHRS and CDR2 YFSETQ. Trimming at V came to 4 bases and at J to 4 bases, leaving 4 bases not matched to a gene. CDR3 sequence (DNA): TGCGCCAGCAGCCAATGGGACAGCACTGAAGCTTTCTTT. Translating gives CASSQWDSTEAFF.

This chain uses TRBV16 with TRBJ1-6; 8 bases are shared with TRBD1. The V and J ends lost 1 base and 7 bases, in that order; junction bases with no gene match: 3. Germline CDR1 KGHSY, CDR2 FQNENV. The CDR3 consists of 15 residues. The CDR3 region is CASSQYPGGNSPLHF. The DNA for the CDR3 is TGTGCCAGCAGCCAATACCCAGGGGGCAATTCACCCCTCCACTTT.

The J gene is TRBJ1-2, the V gene TRBV7-9, with D uncertain. From germline, CDR1 is SEHNR and CDR2 FQNEAQ (reference sequence). The CDR3 consists of 13 residues. V lost 1 base to trimming and J lost 4 bases, with 7 bases between them. The CDR3 is CASSLVQFYGYTF. The CDR3 bases are TGTGCCAGCAGCTTAGTGCAGTTCTATGGCTACACCTTC.

Concerning this clone itself: Germline and junction disagree at one end, which may indicate a read error. This same CDR3 is encoded by further DNA sequences in the sample. The chain uses TRBV2 and TRBJ1-5; 9 nucleotides line up with TRBD1. CDR3 size: 15 residues. Germline lookup yields CDR1 SNHLY and CDR2 FYNNEI. Here the CDR3 DNA reads TGTGCCAGCAGCCCCCCCGGGACAGGGAATCAGCCTCAGCATTTT. This encodes CASSPPGTGNQPQHF.

The chain has TRBV6-6 and TRBJ2-7; 9 nucleotides match TRBD1. The J segment lost 0 bases and the V segment lost 5 bases, leaving 5 bases of the junction unmatched. This CDR3 contains 15 residues. CDR1 MNHNY and CDR2 SVGAGI come from the germline V gene (reference sequence). The CDR3 bases are TGTGCCAGCAGTACGGGACAGGGAGTCTCCTACGAGCAGTACTTC. The encoded protein is CASSTGQGVSYEQYF.

This chain connects TRBV7-2 to TRBJ2-7, with TRBD2 identical over 9 bases. CDR3 length equals 17 residues. Unmatched junction bases numbered 14, after V lost 4 bases and J lost 4 bases. Per the germline V gene, CDR1 is SGHTA and CDR2 is FQGNSA. The CDR3 bases are TGTGCCAGCAGCTACCACCGGACTAGCGTCCCCGATTACGAGCAGTACTTC. It codes for CASSYHRTSVPDYEQYF.

This sequence joins TRBV27 and TRBJ1-6; TRBD1 is a possible D gene (5 bases). The V gene lost 5 bases and the J gene lost 4 bases, with 12 bases spanning the gap. The CDR3 loop spans 15 amino acids. Per germline, CDR1 MNHEY and CDR2 SMNVEV (reference sequence). In DNA, the CDR3 is TGTGCCAGCAGTGGAGGGACCGCATATAATTCACCCCTCCACTTT. This encodes CASSGGTAYNSPLHF.